This TCR beta chain comes out of a study of T cell changes during pregnancy in multiple sclerosis. The table came from immunoSEQ multiplex PCR; TCRdb's copy has only in-frame clones and leaves some out. The sample contains some 74,000 clones, roughly 92% of which appear only once. Germline V gene data show CDR1 as SGDLS and CDR2 as YYNGEE. The CDR3 is 16 amino acids. V trimming: 3 bases; J trimming: 2 bases; junction bases outside the gene matches: 8. The sequence derives from a female donor in good health, enrolled as a control in a pregnancy study. This chain connects TRBV9 to TRBJ2-3, with 8 bases identical to TRBD2. The specimen was peripheral blood, collected after pregnancy. Here the CDR3 reads CASSGTSGSPTDTQYF. The CDR3 DNA reads TGTGCCAGCAGCGGTACCAGCGGGAGCCCCACAGATACGCAGTATTTT.